These 28 T cell receptor beta chains originate from one sample sequenced in a study of CD8 T cells in ankylosing spondylitis. TCRdb re-analysed the 5' RACE reads in MiXCR, keeping a single row per CDR3 protein. Here the sample spans approximately 100,000 distinct CDR3 sequences, 24% being singletons. The sequenced sample consisted of synovial fluid, either unsorted or a sorted T cell fraction (not recorded which). Receptor source: a male donor with ankylosing spondylitis.

This clonotype was seen at least ten times. The chain combines TRBV27 with TRBJ2-2; D not resolved. CDR3 length: 13 amino acids. Per germline, CDR1 MNHEY and CDR2 SMNVEV (reference sequence). The V end lost 5 bases, the J end lost 6 bases, and 10 bases lay between the germline ends. Here the CDR3 reads CASSGIWAGELFF. The CDR3 coding sequence is TGTGCCAGCAGTGGGATTTGGGCCGGGGAGCTGTTTTTT.

The CDR3 sequence is CAWSLQSGTEAFF. DNA of the CDR3: TGTGCCTGGAGTCTTCAAAGCGGCACTGAAGCTTTCTTT. V is TRBV30 and J is TRBJ1-1, with D uncertain. V dropped 2 bases and J dropped 4 bases, with 11 bases sitting between them. This CDR3 spans 13 amino acids. Germline-derived CDR1 and CDR2 are GTSNPN and SVGIG (reference sequence).

This clonotype was counted between two and nine times. The chain has TRBV12-3 or TRBV12-4 and TRBJ1-1; D is unclear. V was cut by 5 bases and J by 3 bases, with 13 bases left in between. The CDR3 spans 14 residues. The CDR3 nucleotides are TGTGCCAGCAGTCACTTACGGGGTTACACTGAAGCTTTCTTT. It is translated as CASSHLRGYTEAFF.

In its sample, this clonotype was seen many times. CDR3 protein: CSVAGGLAATYNEQFF. The CDR3 DNA reads TGCAGCGTCGCAGGGGGACTAGCGGCCACCTACAATGAGCAGTTCTTC. The V call is TRBV29-1, the J call TRBJ2-1; 11 bases agree with TRBD2. The V segment lost 6 bases and the J segment 2 bases; nucleotides outside the gene matches: 9. CDR1 and CDR2 (germline): SQVTM, ANQGSEA. This CDR3 comprises 16 residues.

This sequence joins TRBV19 and TRBJ1-1; D is unclear. The CDR3 totals 13 residues. With 5 bases removed from V and 4 bases from J, the gap between germline ends came to 11 bases. The V gene's germline CDR1 is LNHDA and CDR2 SQIVND (reference sequence). CDR3 DNA: TGTGCCAGTAGTTCACCCTGGATCACTGAAGCTTTCTTT. It yields the protein CASSSPWITEAFF.

The J gene is TRBJ1-4, the V gene TRBV4-1, with 7 bases lining up with TRBD1. CDR1 and CDR2 from the germline V gene are MGHRA and YSYEKL. The V segment lost 5 bases and the J segment 0 bases; nucleotides outside the gene matches: 9. The CDR3 runs 17 residues. The CDR3: CASSLTGQLATNEKLFF. The CDR3 DNA follows: TGCGCCAGCAGCTTAACGGGACAGCTTGCAACTAATGAAAAACTGTTTTTT.

This clonotype was seen a few times. The chain is built from TRBV11-2 and TRBJ2-7; D is uncertain. The CDR3 spans 14 residues. The V gene's germline CDR1 is SGHAT and CDR2 FQNNGV. V lost 4 bases to trimming and J lost 0 bases, with 10 bases between them. The CDR3 DNA follows: TGTGCCAGCAGCTGGGGTGGTGGCTCCTACGAGCAGTACTTC. This sequence encodes CASSWGGGSYEQYF.

This clonotype was found a few times. The chain uses TRBV24-1 and TRBJ1-2; 9 bases align to TRBD1. Germline V gives CDR1 KGHDR, CDR2 SFDVKD. Unmatched junction bases numbered 4, after V lost 6 bases and J lost 6 bases. The CDR3 has 13 residues. CDR3 protein: CATSKRTGDGYTF. The CDR3 DNA reads as TGTGCCACCAGTAAGAGGACAGGGGATGGCTACACCTTC.

In its sample, this clonotype was seen a few times. The V and J genes are TRBV7-9 and TRBJ2-1; 7 nucleotides agree with TRBD2. The CDR3 covers 14 residues. V gave up 5 bases and J gave up 8 bases; unmatched junction bases: 9. In germline, CDR1 is SEHNR, CDR2 FQNEAQ (reference sequence). This CDR3 reads CASSIREAFHEQFF. CDR3 DNA sequence: TGTGCCAGCAGCATCCGGGAGGCCTTCCATGAGCAGTTCTTC.

This clonotype was counted a few times. The chain couples TRBV27 to TRBJ2-1; TRBD2 matches 9 bases. CDR1 and CDR2 from the germline V gene are MNHEY and SMNVEV (reference sequence). The trim removed 4 bases at V and 6 bases at J, leaving 4 bases unmatched. The CDR3 extends over 14 amino acids. This chain's CDR3 is CASSWGLASNEQFF. CDR3 coding DNA: TGTGCCAGCAGTTGGGGACTAGCTAGCAATGAGCAGTTCTTC.

In its sample, this clonotype was seen a few times. This sequence joins TRBV4-2 and TRBJ2-7; TRBD2 matches at 11 bases. This CDR3 is 16 amino acids long. CDR1 LGHNA and CDR2 YNFKEQ come from the germline V gene. V dropped 0 bases and J dropped 3; count of bases not matched to a gene: 4. The CDR3 loop reads CASSQELAGASYEQYF. CDR3 nucleotide sequence: TGTGCCAGCAGCCAAGAACTAGCGGGGGCTAGCTACGAGCAGTACTTC.

CDR3 in DNA: TGTGCCAGCAGCCCCCAGGGTACCAGTGAGCAGTTCTTC. Protein product: CASSPQGTSEQFF. The chain links TRBV7-9 to TRBJ2-1; TRBD1 might be the D (5 bases). Trimming stripped 5 bases from V and 9 bases from J, with 14 bases between. Germline V gene data show CDR1 as SEHNR and CDR2 as FQNEAQ (reference sequence). The CDR3 totals 13 residues.

This clonotype was seen only a few times. This chain joins TRBV20-1 and TRBJ2-1; no reliable D call. Germline lookup yields CDR1 DFQATT and CDR2 SNEGSKA (reference sequence). The CDR3 has 14 residues. V lost 0 bases, J lost 6 bases, and 12 bases lay in between. Here the CDR3 reads CSARDSTVGNEQFF. In DNA form, the CDR3 reads TGCAGTGCTAGAGATTCCACCGTTGGCAATGAGCAGTTCTTC.

The chain recombines TRBV2 with TRBJ2-2; unclear D gene. Germline V gives CDR1 SNHLY, CDR2 FYNNEI. V was clipped by 6 bases and J by 0 bases, with 8 bases between them. The length of the CDR3 is 14 residues. Here the CDR3 DNA reads TGTGCCAGCAGAGTAACACCGAACACCGGGGAGCTGTTTTTT. Protein sequence: CASRVTPNTGELFF.

This chain joins TRBV2 and TRBJ1-1; 8 nucleotides align to TRBD1. CDR3 size: 15 residues. J lost 0 bases, V lost 6 bases, and 6 bases had no gene match. Germline lookup yields CDR1 SNHLY and CDR2 FYNNEI. CDR3 in DNA: TGTGCCAGCAGAGGACAGGGCGACATGAACACTGAAGCTTTCTTT. It encodes CASRGQGDMNTEAFF.

This clonotype was seen repeatedly, ten times or more. The V call is TRBV5-1, the J call TRBJ1-2; 9 bases fit TRBD1. Germline V gene lookup returns CDR1 SGHRS and CDR2 YFSETQ. CDR3 length equals 14 residues. V dropped 0 bases and J dropped 4; count of bases not matched to a gene: 1. The CDR3 DNA reads TGCGCCAGCAGCTTGGGACAGGGGGGCTATGGCTACACCTTC. Amino acid sequence: CASSLGQGGYGYTF.

The chain is built from TRBV7-2 and TRBJ2-2; 8 bases agree with TRBD2. The CDR3 spans 16 residues. The ends lost 5 bases at V and 2 bases at J; junction bases unmatched: 7. The V gene's germline CDR1 is SGHTA and CDR2 FQGNSA. The CDR3 loop is CASSRLSGGNTGELFF. The CDR3 DNA reads as TGTGCCAGCAGCCGCTTAAGCGGGGGAAACACCGGGGAGCTGTTTTTT.

The rearrangement joins TRBV12-5 to TRBJ2-3, with D perhaps matching TRBD1 or TRBD2 (5 bases each). CDR1 is LGHNT, CDR2 FRNRAP, per germline. The V end was cut by 7 bases, the J end by 3 bases, with 14 bases between. This CDR3 comprises 14 residues. CDR3 DNA sequence: TGTGCTAGTGTAACCGGGACGCCGACAGATACGCAGTATTTT. It yields the protein CASVTGTPTDTQYF.

The chain employs TRBV12-3 or TRBV12-4 and TRBJ2-2; TRBD1 might be the D (5 bases). The V end lost 4 bases, the J end lost 4 bases, and 19 bases lay between the germline ends. The CDR3 runs to 17 residues. The CDR3 DNA is TGTGCCAGCAGTTCCCCCACAGGTCTCCGAGGCACCGGGGAGCTGTTTTTT. It codes for CASSSPTGLRGTGELFF.

The DNA of the CDR3 is TGCGCCAGCAGCTTGGGAACTCTCTCTAGCGGTGAAGCTTTCTTT. Encoded protein: CASSLGTLSSGEAFF. The chain employs TRBV5-1 and TRBJ1-1; no reliable D call. This CDR3 has 15 amino acids. From germline, CDR1 is SGHRS and CDR2 YFSETQ. V gave up 0 bases and J gave up 7 bases, with 16 bases separating them.

This clonotype was detected a few times. The chain employs TRBV24-1 and TRBJ2-5; 12 nucleotides agree with TRBD2. Germline CDR1 and CDR2: KGHDR and SFDVKD. J was trimmed by 5 bases and V by 6 bases; bases with no gene match: 6. The CDR3 sequence is 15 residues long. The CDR3 nucleotides read TGTGCCACCAGTTCTAGCGGGAGGGTGAAGGAGACCCAGTACTTC. Translation: CATSSSGRVKETQYF.

The chain uses TRBV7-9 and TRBJ1-2; 8 bases fit TRBD1. The CDR3 spans 15 residues. Germline loops: CDR1 SEHNR, CDR2 FQNEAQ (reference sequence). J was trimmed by 6 bases and V by 5 bases; bases with no gene match: 11. In DNA, the CDR3 is TGTGCCAGCAGCCCCGACAGGGGATCGACTAATGGCTACACCTTC. Translated, it gives CASSPDRGSTNGYTF.

V and J are TRBV2 and TRBJ2-2; D remains ambiguous. From germline, CDR1 is SNHLY and CDR2 FYNNEI. V was clipped by 4 bases and J by 3 bases, with 12 bases between them. This CDR3 is built from 15 residues. The CDR3 DNA sequence: TGTGCCAGCAGTGTGAATAGGGCGGACACCGGGGAGCTGTTTTTT. It specifies CASSVNRADTGELFF.

CDR3 protein: CASSTRGREGREQFF. The CDR3 nucleotides are TGTGCCAGTAGTACGCGGGGGCGGGAGGGTCGAGAGCAGTTCTTC. V is TRBV19 and J is TRBJ2-1; 9 bases map to TRBD2. Germline V gene data show CDR1 as LNHDA and CDR2 as SQIVND (reference sequence). The CDR3 covers 15 residues. V was pared by 4 bases and J by 10 bases, with 11 bases of the junction left unmatched.

J is TRBJ2-1 and V is TRBV15; TRBD2 matches 14 bases. V trimming: 1 base; J trimming: 9 bases; junction bases outside the gene matches: 5. CDR1 is LNHNV and CDR2 is YYDKDF in the germline V gene (reference sequence). The CDR3 has 16 amino acids. Written as DNA, the CDR3 is TGTGCCACCAGCAGAGGGGGACTAGCGGGAGTTCTTGAGCAGTTCTTC. Its translation is CATSRGGLAGVLEQFF.

This clonotype showed up just a few times. CDR3 amino acids: CASSLTSGKNIQYF. The CDR3 DNA follows: TGTGCCAGCAGTTTAACTAGCGGGAAAAACATTCAGTACTTC. The J gene is TRBJ2-4, the V gene TRBV12-3 or TRBV12-4, with 9 bases that match TRBD2. The J segment lost 4 bases and the V segment lost 2 bases, leaving 0 bases of the junction unmatched. The length of the CDR3 is 14 residues.

By frequency in the sample, this clonotype is medium-sized. The chain joins TRBV29-1 to TRBJ2-7; TRBD1 agrees at 9 bases. The junction had 9 bases not matched to a gene; V was cut back by 4 bases and J by 2 bases. Looked up from germline, CDR1 is SQVTM and CDR2 is ANQGSEA. CDR3 length: 15 amino acids. CDR3 DNA sequence: TGCAGCGTTGCCGTATTGGGGACAGGGACCTACGAGCAGTACTTC. Its translation: CSVAVLGTGTYEQYF.

In this sample, this clonotype turned up many times. This chain uses TRBV3-1 with TRBJ2-1; the D gene could be TRBD1 or TRBD2 (5 bases each). The CDR3 has 14 amino acids. CDR1 and CDR2 (germline): LGHDT, YNNKEL (reference sequence). V lost 3 bases, J lost 4 bases, and 10 bases lay in between. This chain's CDR3 is CASSHGDLYNEQFF. The CDR3 DNA reads TGTGCCAGCAGCCATGGGGACCTTTACAATGAGCAGTTCTTC.